Following are 2 T cell receptor beta chains from one sample sequenced in a study of shared clonotypes between healthy human individuals. The data were produced by immunoSEQ multiplex PCR, yet TCRdb's version contains in-frame clones alone and is incomplete. The profile shows over a million clones, roughly 97% of them singletons. Specimen: naive CD4+ T cells sorted from blood. Subset denoted: CD45RA+ positively selected. These receptors were collected from a man younger than 45 in good health.

The rearrangement uses TRBV4-2 and TRBJ2-1; TRBD2 agrees at 10 bases. CDR1 is LGHNA and CDR2 is YNFKEQ in the germline V gene. Germline trimming cut 4 bases from V and 8 bases from J; bases unmatched to any gene: 20. The CDR3 contains 19 residues. The CDR3 is CASSRGPSFPSGSYDEQFF. The CDR3 DNA sequence: TGTGCCAGCAGCCGAGGCCCAAGCTTTCCTAGCGGGAGCTATGATGAGCAGTTCTTC.

The chain's CDR3 is CASSPTGNPEDEQYF. DNA for the CDR3: TGTGCCAGCAGTCCGACTGGTAACCCGGAAGACGAGCAGTACTTC. The chain employs TRBV6-1 and TRBJ2-7; D uncertain. Germline lookup yields CDR1 MNHNS and CDR2 SASEGT. Trimming shortened V by 5 bases and J by 5 bases, and 19 bases separated the two germline ends. The CDR3 is 15 residues long.